These 15 T cell receptor beta chains were all obtained from the same sample, sequenced in a study of CD8 T cells in Susac syndrome. Reverse transcription used roughly 0.45 to 1 ug RNA and random hexamers. TCRdb itself ran the immunoSEQ multiplex PCR reads through MiXCR, one entry per CDR3 protein. The sample records 160,000 or so distinct CDR3 sequences, about 93% being singletons. The specimen was CD4+ T cells from PBMCs. These receptors were taken from a human donor in good health.

The V gene is TRBV4-1, the J gene TRBJ1-6; perhaps TRBD1 as D (6 bases). Germline V gives CDR1 MGHRA, CDR2 YSYEKL. V dropped 5 bases and J dropped 10 bases, with 18 bases sitting between them. This CDR3 comprises 15 residues. CDR3 DNA sequence: TGCGCCAGCAGCTATGACAGGCAACGTGGGTCACCCCTCCACTTT. Encoded protein: CASSYDRQRGSPLHF.

This chain joins TRBV7-2 and TRBJ2-5, with unresolved D. CDR3 length equals 14 residues. The germline gives CDR1 SGHTA, CDR2 FQGNSA. With 5 bases removed from V and 7 bases from J, the gap between germline ends came to 17 bases. In DNA form, the CDR3 reads TGTGCCAGCAGCATCTCGACATACGGCGGGACCCAGTACTTC. Its translation: CASSISTYGGTQYF. Variable domain in full (rest from reference TRBV7-2 and TRBJ2-5): GAGVSQSPSNKVTEKGKDVELRCDPISGHTALYWYRQSLGQGLEFLIYFQGNSAPDKSGLPSDRFSAERTGGSVSTLTIQRTQQEDSAVYLCASSISTYGGTQYFGPGTRLLVL.

The rearrangement links TRBV3-1 to TRBJ2-1; the D gene is possibly TRBD1 (6 bases). The CDR3 is made up of 12 amino acids. Germline V gene data show CDR1 as LGHDT and CDR2 as YNNKEL (reference sequence). V lost 0 bases, J lost 12 bases, and 9 bases lay in between. DNA of the CDR3: TGTGCCAGCAGCCAAGAGGGCAGGGGGCAGTTCTTC. It is translated as CASSQEGRGQFF.

The chain is built from TRBV6-2 or TRBV6-3 and TRBJ1-6; 8 bases line up with TRBD1. The junction had 9 bases not matched to a gene; V was cut back by 7 bases and J by 7 bases. This CDR3 spans 15 amino acids. Germline CDR1 and CDR2: MNHEY and SVGEGT. The CDR3 DNA follows: TGTGCCAGCACTAAGCAGGGGGCGGAGAATTCACCCCTCCACTTT. Amino acid sequence: CASTKQGAENSPLHF.

V usage is TRBV3-1 and J usage is TRBJ1-2; unclear D gene. Trimming left V 0 bases short and J 5 bases short, with 13 bases between. The CDR3 is made up of 15 amino acids. Germline V lookup: CDR1 LGHDT, CDR2 YNNKEL (reference sequence). The DNA for the CDR3 is TGTGCCAGCAGCCAAGACCGGGGTGTGCGTTATGGCTACACCTTC. Amino acid sequence: CASSQDRGVRYGYTF.

The chain has TRBV12-3 or TRBV12-4 and TRBJ1-5, with D hard to call. Trimming removed 1 base from V and 3 bases from J, with 7 bases in between. The CDR3 runs to 14 residues. The CDR3 protein is CASSLVGINQPQHF. CDR3 nucleotide sequence: TGTGCCAGCAGTTTAGTGGGCATCAATCAGCCCCAGCATTTT.

V is TRBV3-1 and J is TRBJ2-2; D tentatively reads TRBD1 or TRBD2 (6 bases each). Germline CDR1 is LGHDT and CDR2 is YNNKEL (reference sequence). There are 15 residues in the CDR3. Trimming took 0 bases from V and 7 from J, leaving 12 bases between them. This CDR3 is CASSQEGRGGGELFF. The DNA of the CDR3 is TGTGCCAGCAGCCAAGAAGGCAGGGGAGGCGGGGAGCTGTTTTTT.

This chain links TRBV30 with TRBJ1-3; no clear D. The CDR3 covers 14 residues. The germline V gene encodes CDR1 GTSNPN and CDR2 SVGIG (reference sequence). Trimming shortened V by 3 bases and J by 2 bases, and 11 bases separated the two germline ends. This CDR3 reads CAWRAGGTGNTIYF. The CDR3 DNA is TGTGCCTGGAGGGCAGGAGGAACTGGAAACACCATATATTTT.

The rearrangement uses TRBV9 and TRBJ1-1; the D is unclear. The V and J ends lost 0 bases and 5 bases respectively, with 11 bases between them. Per germline, CDR1 SGDLS and CDR2 YYNGEE. CDR3 size: 14 residues. The CDR3 DNA reads as TGTGCCAGCAGCGTAGAGCAGGTAGGGACTGAAGCTTTCTTT. Protein: CASSVEQVGTEAFF.

The rearrangement joins TRBV7-7 to TRBJ2-3; D is perhaps TRBD2 (6 bases). V lost 5 bases and J lost 0, with 15 bases in between. The CDR3 spans 16 residues. Looked up from germline, CDR1 is SSHAT and CDR2 is FNYEAQ (reference sequence). The CDR3 DNA reads TGTGCCAGCAGCCTTGCCCGGGGGAGAAGCACAGATACGCAGTATTTT. Translated: CASSLARGRSTDTQYF.

J is TRBJ2-5 and V is TRBV20-1; a weak D match, TRBD2 (5 bases). The ends were cut back, 3 bases at V and 5 bases at J, with 10 bases in the middle. The germline V gene encodes CDR1 DFQATT and CDR2 SNEGSKA (reference sequence). The CDR3 consists of 12 residues. CDR3 sequence (DNA): TGCAGTGCTAGCAGCAGGAGGGAGACCCAGTACTTC. This codes for CSASSRRETQYF.

This clonotype was seen a handful of times. CDR3 residues: CASSQTGAGELFF. The CDR3 DNA sequence: TGTGCCAGCAGCCAGACGGGGGCCGGGGAGCTGTTTTTT. The rearrangement links TRBV3-1 to TRBJ2-2; maybe TRBD2 (6 bases). Germline V gene sequence: CDR1 LGHDT, CDR2 YNNKEL (reference sequence). Trimming cost V 3 bases and J 6 bases, with 8 bases left between them. The CDR3 contains 13 residues.

The chain employs TRBV7-9 and TRBJ2-5; no clear D. Trimming removed 3 bases from V and 1 base from J, with 6 bases in between. CDR1 is SEHNR, CDR2 FQNEAQ, per germline (reference sequence). The CDR3 totals 13 residues. CDR3 sequence reads: CASSLFRQETQYF. DNA of the CDR3: TGTGCCAGCAGCTTGTTCCGCCAAGAGACCCAGTACTTC. The complete variable domain, with remaining parts taken from reference TRBV7-9 and TRBJ2-5, reads DTGVSQNPRHKITKRGQNVTFRCDPISEHNRLYWYRQTLGQGPEFLTYFQNEAQLEKSRLLSDRFSAERPKGSFSTLEIQRTEQGDSAMYLCASSLFRQETQYFGPGTRLLVL.

This chain uses TRBV19 with TRBJ1-1; D is unclear. The germline V and J ends were trimmed by 2 bases and 0 bases, with 4 bases remaining between them. The CDR3 spans 13 residues. CDR1 and CDR2 from the germline V gene are LNHDA and SQIVND (reference sequence). This CDR3 reads CASSISVNTEAFF. The CDR3 region has the DNA TGTGCCAGTAGTATATCGGTGAACACTGAAGCTTTCTTT.

This clonotype has just one count. The V gene is TRBV5-6, the J gene TRBJ1-5; 10 bases map to TRBD1. The V and J ends lost 0 bases and 3 bases, in that order; junction bases with no gene match: 9. CDR1 SGHDT and CDR2 YYEEEE come from the germline V gene. This CDR3 contains 18 residues. CDR3 sequence: CASSLGGPRQGANQPQHF. In nucleotides, the CDR3 is TGTGCCAGCAGCTTGGGGGGGCCCAGACAGGGGGCCAATCAGCCCCAGCATTTT.